These 4 T cell receptor beta chains originate from one sample sequenced in a study of OX40 agonist ivuxolimab in advanced cancers. The table came from immunoSEQ multiplex PCR; TCRdb's copy has only in-frame clones and leaves some out. This table has approximately 82,000 clones, more than 75% appearing once. The source was CD4+ or CD8+ T cells sorted from blood, collected in a trial of the OX40 agonist ivuxolimab. Every receptor here comes from an adult with an advanced solid tumor such as melanoma, head and neck, liver or kidney cancer.

The J gene is TRBJ1-4, the V gene TRBV2; 7 positions agree with TRBD1. The CDR3 totals 14 residues. Germline values: CDR1 SNHLY, CDR2 FYNNEI. V dropped 2 bases and J dropped 8; count of bases not matched to a gene: 5. The CDR3 DNA follows: TGTGCCAGCAGTGAAACAGGGGTGGGGGAAAAACTGTTTTTT. It translates to CASSETGVGEKLFF. The entire variable domain, with the rest obtained from reference TRBV2 and TRBJ1-4, is as follows: EPEVTQTPSHQVTQMGQEVILRCVPISNHLYFYWYRQILGQKVEFLVSFYNNEISEKSEIFDDQFSVERPDGSNFTLKIRSTKLEDSAMYFCASSETGVGEKLFFGSGTQLSVL.

The chain carries TRBV25-1 and TRBJ1-3; perhaps TRBD1 as D (5 bases). Trimming left V 4 bases short and J 4 bases short, with 14 bases between. Germline V gene sequence: CDR1 MGHDK, CDR2 SYGVNS. The CDR3 covers 15 residues. The CDR3 DNA reads TGTGCCAGCAGTGTTGCGGGGGGACCCGGAAACACCATATATTTT. It yields the protein CASSVAGGPGNTIYF.

In this sample, this clone turned up a few times. The gene calls are TRBV2 and TRBJ2-5; 10 bases are a match to TRBD1. Germline trimming cut 6 bases from V and 7 bases from J; bases unmatched to any gene: 8. Germline-derived CDR1 and CDR2 are SNHLY and FYNNEI. This CDR3 comprises 14 residues. The CDR3 DNA is TGTGCCAGCAGGGACAGGGGGTTCGCTGGGACCCAGTACTTC. It codes for CASRDRGFAGTQYF.

The rearrangement links TRBV4-1 to TRBJ1-4, with TRBD1 matching 7 bases. Germline values: CDR1 MGHRA, CDR2 YSYEKL. The trim removed 0 bases at V and 8 bases at J, leaving 9 bases unmatched. The CDR3 totals 16 residues. The CDR3 loop is CASSQERDSRREKLFF. CDR3 DNA sequence: TGCGCCAGCAGCCAAGAAAGGGACAGCCGGAGGGAAAAACTGTTTTTT.